This TCR beta chain was captured in a study of T cells in Graves' hyperthyroidism and ophthalmopathy (dated by TCRdb to the late 2010s). Concerning the study at large: Peripheral blood samples were taken at the time of initial diagnosis, prior to any treatment. The paper describes TCR Vbeta CDR3 sequencing of 130 to 150 peripheral blood samples, made up of about 41 ophthalmopathy patients, around 78 hyperthyroidism patients and about 17 progressor patients. To identify distinguishing TCR V-J signatures, a discovery cohort of about 100 patients was used, comprising some 45 with Graves' ophthalmopathy and 55 to 65 with stable Graves' hyperthyroidism. Following sampling, methimazole starting at 30 mg daily was given to hyperthyroidism patients, and high-dose intravenous methylprednisolone was given to ophthalmopathy patients. Prospective prediction of ophthalmopathy was tested in an independent validation cohort of under 20 hyperthyroidism patients and 15 to 17 patients who later progressed to ophthalmopathy. The study also compared thyroid tissue and blood T-cell repertoires from more than five Graves' hyperthyroidism patients. For training and testing, the 100 or so patients in the discovery cohort were randomly divided in a 7:3 ratio.

Here is what the overall study found, with its caveats: In cross-validation, a model built on a 13 V-J signature told ophthalmopathy apart from stable hyperthyroidism with 85% to 90% sensitivity and about 81% specificity, and in testing the same model reached 80%/75%. In validation, the model predicted progression to ophthalmopathy with 55% to 71% sensitivity and approximately 78% specificity, a median of about six months before onset. No statistical method was used to set the sample size in advance, and investigators knew the group allocation. Blood samples also contained most of the expanded thyroid clonotypes (frequency above 0.001), which suggests that blood repertoires may reflect thyroid immune responses.

The TCR beta CDR3 regions were amplified from the RNA transcripts. A first-round RT-PCR of the TCR CDR3 used the HTBI primer set with the Qiagen OneStep RT-PCR kit. The libraries were constructed in a second round of multiplex PCR and then size-selected and purified. The libraries were sequenced on an Illumina HiSeq2000 using paired-end 100 bp reads. Concerning the study's data processing: SOAPnuke was used to process the raw data, removing reads that contained adapters or uncalled bases, had a mean Phred below 15, or lacked an exact match to the constant primer or identifier. COPE v1.2.5 was used to merge the high-quality paired reads, and each unique nucleotide sequence was defined as a clonotype. MiTCR v1.1 was used to align the clonotypes against IMGT TRBV, TRBD and TRBJ reference segments. The analysis was restricted to V-J combinations with a frequency above 0.0001, which together covered just over 98% of the repertoires. A TCS score was defined as the ratio between F50 (clonal expansion) and ExV (chaos), using BLOSUM62-based TCRdist between CDR3 peptides within each V-J. Welch's t-statistics and random forest reduced some 510 V-J features to roughly 13, which were used in a naive Bayes classifier (R e1071). The similarity between thyroid and blood repertoires was quantified using the Morisita-Horn index. The public reads were reanalyzed by TCRdb: fastp trimming at Q25, MiXCR alignment, in-frame beta chains only. All rows with the same CDR3 protein become a single entry with the most common DNA and genes. Clone size and V and J calls follow TCRdb, not the original study. Counted in this sample were about 840,000 distinct CDR3 sequences; roughly 40% of them appeared once. The ten largest account for approximately 8.7% of the sample.

The germline V end is reduced by 4 bases and the J end by 5 bases; junction bases left unmatched: 9. The CDR3 numbers 15 residues from cysteine through phenylalanine. Left in the record is the CDR3 DNA by itself, 45 bases read in frame from the first base. Sequences MGHDK (CDR1) and SYGVNS (CDR2) are obtained from the germline V gene. Concerning this clonotype: It lacks a known antigen. No much larger clone exists at a distance of one base, and base qualities are not known.

A patient counted as having stable Graves' hyperthyroidism if no progression to ophthalmopathy occurred over 18 months of follow-up. Hyperthyroidism patients were aged 18 to 65 years and newly diagnosed, with disease duration of less than 2 months. Any patient with an uncontrolled infection, another autoimmune disease, pregnancy or lactation was excluded. Diagnoses relied on clinical symptoms, serum thyroxine and TRAb, thyroid ultrasound and orbital computed tomography. Ficoll-Paque density gradient centrifugation was used to isolate PBMCs from 8 to 10 ml of fresh peripheral blood. Trizol reagent was used to extract total RNA, and RNA quality was then checked on an Agilent 2100 Bioanalyzer.

Sequenced material: blood. The source is a man aged 18-30 years with Graves' hyperthyroidism. The chain joins TRBV25-1 to TRBJ2-7, and TRBD1 matches 9 of the central bases. CDR3 reads: CASSARDRGKNEQYF. The DNA is TGTGCCAGCAGTGCTAGAGACAGGGGGAAAAACGAGCAGTACTTC.